This T cell receptor (beta chain) was found in a study of cytomegalovirus exposure and HLA in healthy donors. In the study overall: The roughly 130 validation repertoires used the same platform as the approximately 670 first-cohort repertoires (as reported by a later analysis).

Study-level findings and limits: The TCR clusters that emerged in the first cohort tended, a later analysis found, to co-occur in the roughly 110 validation repertoires. It was reportedly the case that the classifier diagnosed cytomegalovirus status with high specificity and sensitivity.

V trimming: 9 bases; J trimming: 5 bases; junction bases outside the gene matches: 13. Germline-derived CDR1 and CDR2 are MGHDK and SYGVNS. CDR3 length: 14 amino acids. Comments on this clone: No antigen is known for it.

The assay was immunoSEQ multiplex PCR, and TCRdb's table has in-frame clones only and misses some. The data show roughly 250,000 clones, approximately 86% seen once. V usage is TRBV25-1 and J usage is TRBJ2-7, with 7 nucleotides matching TRBD2. The sequence was obtained from a woman in her 30s in good health and CMV-seropositive. Sequences were obtained from PBMCs. The CDR3 DNA sequence: TGTGCCAGTAGATCGGGCGGGAGTATCGACGAGCAGTACTTC. Translated: CASRSGGSIDEQYF.